One sample yielded the 15 T cell receptor beta chains listed below, sequenced in a study of T-cell memory formation after mild COVID-19 listed by TCRdb under 2021. Libraries were built with 5' RACE. The instrument given in TCRdb is Illumina NovaSeq 6000. TCRdb itself trimmed the public reads at Q25 with fastp, ran MiXCR and retained productive beta chains. Rows are combined by CDR3 protein, so each entry shows the most common genes and DNA. For this sample the table gives some 440,000 distinct CDR3 sequences, of which roughly 25% were detected only once. The ten largest account for roughly an eighth of the sample. Sequenced material: PBMCs or a T cell subset sorted from them (not recorded which). All receptors derive from an adult woman who had mild COVID-19 (a few samples of this study predate the infection). The sample titles of this study are shuffled in the database, so cell type and time point are left out; the donor was told from shared clones.

The chain combines TRBV27 with TRBJ2-7, with D possibly being TRBD2 (6 bases). V lost 0 bases and J lost 3, with 12 bases in between. The germline V gene encodes CDR1 MNHEY and CDR2 SMNVEV (reference sequence). CDR3 size: 15 residues. The CDR3 DNA follows: TGTGCCAGCAGTTTATCAGCGACTAGTCACTACGAGCAGTACTTC. Protein: CASSLSATSHYEQYF.

This clonotype was picked up a small number of times. This chain uses TRBV5-1 with TRBJ2-7, with 10 bases identical to TRBD2. Germline V gene lookup returns CDR1 SGHRS and CDR2 YFSETQ. The CDR3 runs to 16 residues. Trimming removed 0 bases from V and 4 bases from J; junction bases left unmatched: 7. This CDR3 is CASSLVSLAGEYEQYF. The CDR3 coding sequence is TGCGCCAGCAGCTTGGTTTCCCTAGCGGGGGAGTACGAGCAGTACTTC.

The rearrangement joins TRBV7-6 to TRBJ2-7; no clear D. The CDR3 extends over 14 amino acids. Germline assignment: CDR1 SGHVS and CDR2 FNYEAQ. Deletions cut 1 base from V and 3 bases from J, with 10 bases between. The CDR3 coding sequence is TGTGCCAGCAGCTTAGGGCAGGTGGACTACGAGCAGTACTTC. This gives the protein CASSLGQVDYEQYF.

This clonotype was counted only a few times. The genes are TRBV20-1 and TRBJ2-5, with 10 bases fitting TRBD1. With 0 bases clipped from V and 5 bases from J, the junction kept 12 bases outside the gene matches. Germline V gives CDR1 DFQATT, CDR2 SNEGSKA (reference sequence). There are 17 residues in the CDR3. The CDR3, as DNA: TGCAGTGCTAGAGAGGGACAGGGGAGAAATGTGTCGGAGACCCAGTACTTC. Protein sequence: CSAREGQGRNVSETQYF.

The chain has TRBV3-1 and TRBJ2-3; D possibly matches TRBD1 or TRBD2 (5 bases each). The V end was cut by 5 bases, the J end by 1 base, with 13 bases between. The CDR3 covers 15 residues. Looked up from germline, CDR1 is LGHDT and CDR2 is YNNKEL (reference sequence). The CDR3 DNA reads as TGTGCCAGCAGCACTCCGGGACGGCGCACAGATACGCAGTATTTT. It codes for CASSTPGRRTDTQYF.

This clonotype was seen more than once but under ten times. The chain recombines TRBV27 with TRBJ2-7; a possible D gene is TRBD1 (7 bases). The CDR3 runs 13 residues. V gave up 3 bases and J gave up 6 bases, with 12 bases separating them. Germline-derived CDR1 and CDR2 are MNHEY and SMNVEV (reference sequence). For the CDR3, the DNA is TGTGCCAGCAGTTTGCAGGGGGGTGGCGAGCAGTACTTC. This translates into CASSLQGGGEQYF.

The chain carries TRBV10-3 and TRBJ2-3, with D maybe TRBD1 (6 bases). Looked up from germline, CDR1 is ENHRY and CDR2 is SYGVKD. The ends were cut back, 8 bases at V and 5 bases at J, with 11 bases in the middle. This CDR3 is 12 amino acids long. CDR3 residues: CAIRKTGDTQYF. Written as DNA, the CDR3 is TGTGCCATCCGAAAGACAGGAGATACGCAGTATTTT.

This clonotype was observed a few times. The chain links TRBV5-1 to TRBJ1-5, with D possibly TRBD1 on 5 matching bases. Looked up from germline, CDR1 is SGHRS and CDR2 is YFSETQ. The CDR3 covers 14 residues. V lost 4 bases and J lost 3, with 11 bases in between. The CDR3 DNA reads TGCGCCAGCAGCCCGGGACCAAACAATCAGCCCCAGCATTTT. This sequence encodes CASSPGPNNQPQHF. Based on the CDR3 plus reference TRBV5-1 and TRBJ1-5, the full variable domain is KAGVTQTPRYLIKTRGQQVTLSCSPISGHRSVSWYQQTPGQGLQFLFEYFSETQRNKGNFPGRFSGRQFSNSRSEMNVSTLELGDSALYLCASSPGPNNQPQHFGDGTRLSIL.

The genes are TRBV18 and TRBJ2-7; 7 bases line up with TRBD1. Germline V lookup: CDR1 KGHSH, CDR2 LQKENI. J was trimmed by 5 bases and V by 3 bases; bases with no gene match: 4. This CDR3 has 13 residues. The CDR3 DNA follows: TGTGCCAGCTCACCGGGACAGAGGGACGAGCAGTACTTC. It yields the protein CASSPGQRDEQYF.

On this clonotype itself: The junction shows a germline mismatch at one end, possibly a read error. CDR3 sequence: CASSLVRMRPNQPQHF. The CDR3 coding sequence is TGTGCTAGCAGCTTAGTCCGGATGAGGCCCAATCAGCCCCAGCATTTT. The J gene is TRBJ1-5, the V gene TRBV7-7; no firm D call. This CDR3 region has 16 residues. Germline CDR1 reads SSHAT; CDR2 reads FNYEAQ (reference sequence).

The chain has TRBV18 and TRBJ1-1; perhaps TRBD1 as D (6 bases). The germline gives CDR1 KGHSH, CDR2 LQKENI. The CDR3 has 15 residues. Trimming shortened V by 3 bases and J by 4 bases, and 15 bases separated the two germline ends. The CDR3 reads CASSPLPGATTEAFF. The CDR3, as DNA: TGTGCCAGCTCACCTCTCCCAGGGGCGACCACTGAAGCTTTCTTT. The full variable domain, in which reference TRBV18 and TRBJ1-1 provide the parts outside the CDR3, is NAGVMQNPRHLVRRRGQEARLRCSPMKGHSHVYWYRQLPEEGLKFMVYLQKENIIDESGMPKERFSAEFPKEGPSILRIQQVVRGDSAAYFCASSPLPGATTEAFFGQGTRLTVV.

This clonotype was observed a few times. This rearrangement joins TRBV5-1 to TRBJ2-3; TRBD1 matches 7 bases. Trimming at V came to 4 bases and at J to 1 base, leaving 6 bases not matched to a gene. The CDR3 totals 15 residues. Germline V gene lookup returns CDR1 SGHRS and CDR2 YFSETQ. DNA of the CDR3: TGCGCCAGCAGCCCCCTGGACAGGCGCACAGATACGCAGTATTTT. Encoded protein: CASSPLDRRTDTQYF.

The chain joins TRBV6-5 to TRBJ2-5; D is unclear. The CDR3 contains 16 residues. Trimming took 2 bases from V and 0 from J, leaving 13 bases between them. Germline V gene sequence: CDR1 MNHEY, CDR2 SVGAGI. The CDR3 DNA reads TGTGCCAGCAGTTACGGTGGCAGGCCGTACCAAGAGACCCAGTACTTC. Translating it yields CASSYGGRPYQETQYF.

The chain has TRBV5-6 and TRBJ2-1, with D possibly being TRBD2 (6 bases). Germline V lookup: CDR1 SGHDT, CDR2 YYEEEE. The CDR3 is made up of 15 amino acids. V was trimmed by 2 bases and J by 5 bases, leaving 14 bases between them. CDR3 sequence (DNA): TGTGCCAGCAGCTTCGGTAGCGGAACGAACAATGAGCAGTTCTTC. Encoded protein: CASSFGSGTNNEQFF.

This chain uses TRBV7-2 with TRBJ2-2, with D tentatively TRBD1 or TRBD2 (5 bases each). Germline CDR1 SGHTA, CDR2 FQGNSA. CDR3 size: 14 residues. Trimming removed 7 bases at V and 4 bases at J, with 13 bases between. This CDR3 is CASTPGLPTGELFF. CDR3 nucleotides: TGTGCCAGCACCCCGGGGCTCCCCACCGGGGAGCTGTTTTTT. Filled out from reference TRBV7-2 and TRBJ2-2, the complete variable domain reads GAGVSQSPSNKVTEKGKDVELRCDPISGHTALYWYRQSLGQGLEFLIYFQGNSAPDKSGLPSDRFSAERTGGSVSTLTIQRTQQEDSAVYLCASTPGLPTGELFFGEGSRLTVL.